This record covers a single TCR beta chain. These data originate in a study of memory CD4+ T cells and cytomegalovirus serostatus. The CDR3 is 15 amino acids. With 6 bases clipped from V and 7 bases from J, the junction kept 13 bases outside the gene matches. CDR1 and CDR2 (germline): MNHNS, SASEGT. Original data processing: After removing out-of-frame reads, 2 million to 2.5 million distinct TCRbeta sequences remained. Measured with immunoSEQ multiplex PCR; TCRdb has only the in-frame clones, and not every one. The V and J calls and clone size were taken over from that table, and D and trimming were inferred from the DNA. The top ten hold 1.6% of the sample, which has roughly 53,000 clones, around 76% seen once. The sort gate was single viable CD3+CD4+CD8-CD45RO+ cells for memory CD4+ T cells. Positive selection with CD4 microbeads enriched total CD4+ T cells.

This chain links TRBV6-1 with TRBJ1-2, with 8 bases matching TRBD1. The sample comprised memory CD4+ T cells from blood. The receptor comes from an adult in good health and CMV-seronegative. This chain's CDR3 is CASRSQGGYRGGYTF. The CDR3 bases are TGTGCCAGCAGGTCACAGGGGGGGTACAGGGGTGGCTACACCTTC.